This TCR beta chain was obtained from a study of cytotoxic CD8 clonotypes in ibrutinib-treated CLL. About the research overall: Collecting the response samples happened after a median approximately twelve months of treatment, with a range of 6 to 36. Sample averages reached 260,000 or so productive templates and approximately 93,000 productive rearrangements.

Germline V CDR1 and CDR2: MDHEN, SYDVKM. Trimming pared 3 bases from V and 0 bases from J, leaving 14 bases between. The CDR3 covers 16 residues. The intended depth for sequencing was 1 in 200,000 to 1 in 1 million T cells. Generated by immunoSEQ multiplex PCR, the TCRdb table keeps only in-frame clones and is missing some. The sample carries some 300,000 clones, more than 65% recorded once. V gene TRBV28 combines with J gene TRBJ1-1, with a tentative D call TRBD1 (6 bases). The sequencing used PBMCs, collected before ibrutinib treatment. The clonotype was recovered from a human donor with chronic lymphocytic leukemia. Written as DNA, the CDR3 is TGTGCCAGCAGTTTGTCGCAGGGGACATTGAACACTGAAGCTTTCTTT. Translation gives CASSLSQGTLNTEAFF.